This TCR beta chain was recovered during a study of shared clonotypes between healthy human individuals. The CDR3 contains 17 residues. V was clipped by 3 bases and J by 0 bases, with 17 bases between them. CDR1 is MDHEN and CDR2 is SYDVKM in the germline V gene. Notes on the study in general: The genetic and exposure-history diversity represented was limited by few donors. Tissue TCR repertoires likely differ from these blood-only repertoires.

Concerning this clone itself: What it binds is unknown.

Terminally differentiated effector memory CD45RA+ cells were excluded by CCR7 positive selection of CD45RO-negative cells. Generated by immunoSEQ multiplex PCR, the TCRdb table keeps only in-frame clones and is missing some. The data show 1.5 million to 2.5 million clones, roughly 94% seen once. The sequenced material came from naive CD8+ T cells sorted from blood. The TCR sequence derives from a young man in good health. V is TRBV28 and J is TRBJ1-1; D gene uncertain. CDR3 sequence: CASSFDLGEPMNTEAFF. The CDR3 DNA reads TGTGCCAGCAGTTTCGATCTTGGTGAACCCATGAACACTGAAGCTTTCTTT.